This TCR beta chain stems from a study of control samples from healthy donors and cancer patients. Sequencing was performed with immunoSEQ multiplex PCR; in TCRdb, only in-frame clones are kept and a portion is missing. The data contain 150,000 to 200,000 clones, about 92% of them singletons. This sequence originates from a young man in good health. The sample was blood.

The CDR3 nucleotides read TGTGCCAGCAGCCGCGGGACAGGGACCTACGAGCAGTACTTC. It codes for CASSRGTGTYEQYF. J is TRBJ2-7 and V is TRBV6-2 or TRBV6-3, with 9 bases matching TRBD1. Germline assignment: CDR1 MNHEY and CDR2 SVGEGT. V was pared by 6 bases and J by 2 bases, with 5 bases of the junction left unmatched. The length of the CDR3 is 14 residues.